This TCR beta chain emerged from a study of T cells after yellow fever vaccination. As TCR cDNA was made by 5'RACE template switching, a universal primer site and UMIs were added. MiXCR was run by TCRdb on the 5' RACE reads, yielding one entry per CDR3 protein. Among around 500,000 distinct CDR3 sequences listed, about a fifth were seen once. This clonotype came up many times. The CDR3 spans 17 residues. CDR1 and CDR2 from the germline V gene are MGHRA and YSYEKL. Trimming at V came to 1 base and at J to 8 bases, leaving 12 bases not matched to a gene. Source: PBMCs, taken less than 25 days after the first yellow fever vaccination. The TCR comes from a man between 18 and 35 years old who received the YFV17D yellow fever vaccine. V is TRBV4-1 and J is TRBJ2-3, with 10 nucleotides matching TRBD1. In nucleotides, the CDR3 is TGCGCCAGCAGCCAAGCACCACTGGGACAGGGGATAGGTACGCAGTATTTT. Translating gives CASSQAPLGQGIGTQYF.